This passage covers 15 T cell receptor beta chains from one sample sequenced in a study of control samples from healthy donors and cancer patients (dated by TCRdb to 2020 to 2022). The library was built by means of the immunoSEQ multiplex PCR assay. TCRdb mirrors the immuneACCESS table, restricted to in-frame sequences. Some clones are absent from its copies; in checked studies, under half trace to an unresolved V gene, and the reason for the others is unknown. The sample includes around 140,000 clones, with under 90% observed a single time. The top ten hold more than 6.5% of the sample. The specimen sequenced was PBMCs. The source of these receptors is a middle-aged man with head and neck cancer.

V is TRBV28 and J is TRBJ2-7; D tentatively reads TRBD1 or TRBD2 (5 bases each). The length of the CDR3 is 15 residues. CDR1 MDHEN and CDR2 SYDVKM come from the germline V gene. V shed 5 bases and J shed 5 bases, with 19 bases lying between them. The CDR3 spells CASSPGEGRSNEQYF. For the CDR3, the DNA is TGTGCCAGCAGTCCCGGAGAGGGGCGTTCAAACGAGCAGTACTTC.

As concerns this clone: Other nucleotide sequences from this sample produce the same CDR3. The chain employs TRBV7-3 and TRBJ1-6, with D unresolved. V gave up 6 bases and J gave up 6 bases, with 9 bases separating them. CDR1 and CDR2 from the germline V gene are SGHTA and FQGTGA. There are 13 residues in the CDR3. The CDR3 protein is CASSLDRNSPLHF. As DNA, the CDR3 is TGTGCCAGCAGTTTGGACCGTAATTCACCCCTCCACTTT.

As regards this clone: A read error may account for a junction end that differs from germline. The CDR3 reads CAGSYPRSGRRRSYNEQFF. In DNA form, the CDR3 reads TGTGCCGGCAGCTACCCTAGAAGCGGGAGACGGCGGTCCTACAATGAGCAGTTCTTC. The rearrangement links TRBV7-9 to TRBJ2-1, with 8 positions matching TRBD2. Germline-derived CDR1 and CDR2 are SEHNR and FQNEAQ (reference sequence). This CDR3 is 19 amino acids long.

The J gene is TRBJ2-3, the V gene TRBV19; no clear D. The germline CDR1 and CDR2 sequences are LNHDA and SQIVND (reference sequence). This CDR3 spans 13 amino acids. The ends were cut back, 5 bases at V and 6 bases at J, with 12 bases in the middle. The CDR3 is CASSSLGWDTQYF. As DNA, the CDR3 is TGTGCCAGTAGTTCCCTAGGGTGGGATACGCAGTATTTT.

This clone is labeled as medium-sized. The rearrangement links TRBV2 to TRBJ2-7; D is undetermined. V lost 7 bases to trimming and J lost 7 bases, with 8 bases between them. This CDR3 comprises 10 residues. Per the germline V gene, CDR1 is SNHLY and CDR2 is FYNNEI. The chain's CDR3 is CASTALEQYF. CDR3 DNA sequence: TGTGCCAGCACGGCACTAGAGCAGTACTTC.

The rearrangement links TRBV5-4 to TRBJ2-7; D may be TRBD1 (5 bases). Germline V gene sequence: CDR1 SGHNT, CDR2 YYREEE (reference sequence). Between the trimmed V and J ends, which lost 4 bases and 7 bases, there was a span of 12 bases. This CDR3 spans 12 amino acids. The CDR3 reads CASSLDMEEQYF. The CDR3 coding sequence is TGTGCCAGCAGCCTGGACATGGAAGAGCAGTACTTC. The full variable domain, with the rest looked up from reference TRBV5-4 and TRBJ2-7, is ETGVTQSPTHLIKTRGQQVTLRCSSQSGHNTVSWYQQALGQGPQFIFQYYREEENGRGNFPPRFSGLQFPNYSSELNVNALELDDSALYLCASSLDMEEQYFGPGTRLTVT.

The rearrangement links TRBV7-2 to TRBJ2-2; unclear D gene. The V and J ends lost 4 bases and 6 bases respectively, with 6 bases between them. The CDR3 loop spans 12 amino acids. Germline CDR1 and CDR2: SGHTA and FQGNSA. CDR3 in amino acids: CASSSTSGELFF. The CDR3 region has the DNA TGTGCCAGCAGCTCCACGTCCGGGGAGCTGTTTTTT.

About this clone itself: Other DNA sequences of this sample code for an identical CDR3. The chain has TRBV18 and TRBJ2-7; no clear D. Germline CDR1 reads KGHSH; CDR2 reads LQKENI. Trimming pared 3 bases from V and 1 base from J, leaving 7 bases between. The CDR3 covers 13 residues. CDR3 bases: TGTGCCAGCTCACCCTCGGAATCCTACGAGCAGTACTTC. Translated: CASSPSESYEQYF.

The V call is TRBV5-1, the J call TRBJ2-1; no definite D call. Germline CDR1 is SGHRS and CDR2 is YFSETQ. V was shortened by 3 bases and J by 0 bases, with 7 bases between the two germline ends. The CDR3 loop spans 14 amino acids. The CDR3 bases are TGCGCCAGCAGCTCCGCAGTCTCCTACAATGAGCAGTTCTTC. It specifies CASSSAVSYNEQFF.

The chain links TRBV6-5 to TRBJ1-6; 10 bases align to TRBD1. V was clipped by 5 bases and J by 14 bases; unmatched bases: 3. The CDR3 contains 12 residues. Germline V gene data show CDR1 as MNHEY and CDR2 as SVGAGI. The CDR3 DNA follows: TGTGCCAGCAGTAGCGGGACAGGGGCCCTCCACTTT. Its protein is CASSSGTGALHF.

The chain joins TRBV6-2 or TRBV6-3 to TRBJ2-5; 8 nucleotides match TRBD1. This CDR3 is 18 amino acids long. Germline CDR1 and CDR2: MNHEY and SVGEGT. The J segment lost 5 bases and the V segment lost 2 bases, leaving 16 bases of the junction unmatched. CDR3 protein: CASSYRGRRQGHGETQYF. DNA of the CDR3: TGTGCCAGCAGTTACAGGGGGCGCAGACAGGGGCATGGGGAGACCCAGTACTTC.

J is TRBJ2-7 and V is TRBV5-4, with D perhaps matching TRBD2 (5 bases). The CDR3 totals 16 residues. Between the trimmed V and J ends, which lost 1 base and 4 bases, there was a span of 18 bases. The V gene's germline CDR1 is SGHNT and CDR2 YYREEE (reference sequence). CDR3 sequence reads: CASSLKVATSGYEQYF. In DNA form, the CDR3 reads TGTGCCAGCAGCTTGAAAGTCGCGACATCGGGATACGAGCAGTACTTC.

The chain carries TRBV5-1 and TRBJ2-7, with TRBD2 as a possible D gene (7 bases). Trimming removed 0 bases at V and 2 bases at J, with 15 bases between. This CDR3 comprises 16 residues. Germline CDR1 reads SGHRS; CDR2 reads YFSETQ. As DNA, the CDR3 is TGCGCCAGCAGCTTGGCCCTAGGGGGAGGGGCCTACGAGCAGTACTTC. It is translated as CASSLALGGGAYEQYF.

The V call is TRBV28, the J call TRBJ2-1; the match to TRBD2 covers 7 bases. This CDR3 is 15 amino acids long. Germline CDR1 reads MDHEN; CDR2 reads SYDVKM. V was clipped by 2 bases and J by 3 bases; unmatched bases: 4. The CDR3 region is CASSLGKRGYNEQFF. CDR3 bases: TGTGCCAGCAGTTTAGGCAAGCGGGGCTACAATGAGCAGTTCTTC.

This sequence joins TRBV15 and TRBJ2-5; 11 bases match TRBD1. V shed 3 bases and J 5 bases; nucleotides not matched to a gene: 8. The CDR3 loop spans 16 amino acids. Per germline, CDR1 LNHNV and CDR2 YYDKDF (reference sequence). Here the CDR3 reads CATSSGQGAVWETQYF. The CDR3 nucleotides read TGTGCCACCAGCAGCGGACAGGGGGCGGTTTGGGAGACCCAGTACTTC.